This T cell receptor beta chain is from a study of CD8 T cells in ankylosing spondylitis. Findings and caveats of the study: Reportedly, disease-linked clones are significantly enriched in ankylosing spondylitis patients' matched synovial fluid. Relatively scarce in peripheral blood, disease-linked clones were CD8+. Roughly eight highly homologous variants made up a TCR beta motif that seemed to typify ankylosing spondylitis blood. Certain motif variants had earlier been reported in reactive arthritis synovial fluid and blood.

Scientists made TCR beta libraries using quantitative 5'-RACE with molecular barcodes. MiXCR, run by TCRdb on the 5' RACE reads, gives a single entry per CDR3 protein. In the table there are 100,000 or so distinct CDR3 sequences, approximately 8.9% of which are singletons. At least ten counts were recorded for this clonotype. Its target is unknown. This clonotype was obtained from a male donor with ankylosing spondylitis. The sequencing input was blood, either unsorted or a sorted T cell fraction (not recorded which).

Here the CDR3 reads CSARGLAEYNEQFF. The CDR3 nucleotides are TGCAGTGCTAGAGGGCTAGCGGAGTACAATGAGCAGTTCTTC. This chain uses TRBV20-1 with TRBJ2-1; 7 bases fit TRBD2. This CDR3 comprises 14 residues. Germline V CDR1 and CDR2: DFQATT, SNEGSKA (reference sequence). With 1 base clipped from V and 4 bases from J, the junction kept 4 bases outside the gene matches.